Reported below is one T cell receptor (beta chain). These data belong to a study of T-cell reconstitution after alpha-beta-depleted transplantation in children. The CDR3 covers 12 residues. The ends were cut back, 6 bases at V and 4 bases at J, with 9 bases in the middle. During its preparation, the TCRbeta library received unique molecular identifiers. TCRdb re-called the PCR reads with MiXCR, one entry per CDR3 protein. The sample shows about 270,000 distinct CDR3 sequences, 9.9% of them seen only once. The chain recombines TRBV12-3 or TRBV12-4 with TRBJ1-1; D gene uncertain. Material: PBMCs from the stem cell graft donor, obtained from the stem cell graft. This clonotype was obtained from a human donor who donated a stem cell graft to a child with SCID. CDR3 amino acids: CASSTQSTEAFF. DNA of the CDR3: TGTGCCAGCAGCACCCAATCCACTGAAGCTTTCTTT.